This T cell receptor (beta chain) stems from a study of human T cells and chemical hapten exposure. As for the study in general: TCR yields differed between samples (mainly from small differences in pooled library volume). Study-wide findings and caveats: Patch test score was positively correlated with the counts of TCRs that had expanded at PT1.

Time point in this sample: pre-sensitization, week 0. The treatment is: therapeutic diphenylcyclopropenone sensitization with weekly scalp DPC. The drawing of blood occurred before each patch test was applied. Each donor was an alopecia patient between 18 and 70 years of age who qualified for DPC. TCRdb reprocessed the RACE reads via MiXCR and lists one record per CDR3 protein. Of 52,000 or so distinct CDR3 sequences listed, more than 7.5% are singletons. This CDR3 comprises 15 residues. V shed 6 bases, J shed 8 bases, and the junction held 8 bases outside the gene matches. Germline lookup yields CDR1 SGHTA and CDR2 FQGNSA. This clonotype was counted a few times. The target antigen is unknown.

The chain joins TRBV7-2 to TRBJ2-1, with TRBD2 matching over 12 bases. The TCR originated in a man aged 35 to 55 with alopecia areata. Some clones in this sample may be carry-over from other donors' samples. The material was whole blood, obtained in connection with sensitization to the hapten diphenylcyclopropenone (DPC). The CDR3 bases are TGTGCCAGCAGACCGACTAGCGGGAGTTTGTATGAGCAGTTCTTC. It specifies CASRPTSGSLYEQFF.